The text below deals with one T cell receptor beta chain. This entry comes from a study of cytomegalovirus exposure and HLA in healthy donors. The study ran its PCR with 60 Vbeta and 13 Jbeta primers. The assay was immunoSEQ multiplex PCR, and TCRdb's table has in-frame clones only and misses some. Of under 150,000 clones listed, around three quarters are singletons. Unmatched junction bases numbered 3, after V lost 1 base and J lost 0 bases. Germline V lookup: CDR1 SGHVS, CDR2 FQNEAQ. There are 16 residues in the CDR3. The specimen was PBMCs. This clonotype was obtained from a woman aged 45-65 years in good health and CMV-seronegative. This sequence joins TRBV7-8 and TRBJ2-7, with TRBD1 matching over 10 bases. CDR3 protein: CASSLGGQGSSYEQYF. For the CDR3, the DNA is TGTGCCAGCAGCTTAGGGGGACAGGGGAGCTCCTACGAGCAGTACTTC. Looking up the rest from reference TRBV7-8 and TRBJ2-7 gives the full variable domain: GAGVSQSPRYKVAKRGQDVALRCDPISGHVSLFWYQQALGQGPEFLTYFQNEAQLDKSGLPSDRFFAERPEGSVSTLKIQRTQQEDSAVYLCASSLGGQGSSYEQYFGPGTRLTVT.